This is a list of T cell receptor beta chains from one sample in a study of response to subunit inactivated influenza vaccine. TCRdb ran MiXCR on the RT-PCR reads and lists one entry per CDR3 protein. Among 250,000 to 350,000 distinct CDR3 sequences listed, around 22% were seen once. The starting material was PBMCs from blood, obtained about 19 months after vaccination. All receptors derive from a man in his fifties or sixties who received an inactivated influenza vaccine. Each CDR3 is given with its conserved first and last residue. A D gene is named only where the DNA matches it firmly. Where a row states a size, it is once, few, many or the class of an expanded clone; other rows omit it.

V: TRBV7-2
size: few
D: -
J: TRBJ1-1
DNA: TGTGCCAGCAGCGAGGGGGGTGGGGCGACTGAAGCTTTCTTT
CDR3: CASSEGGGATEAFF

V: TRBV14
size: -
D: -
J: TRBJ1-2
DNA: TGTGCCAGCAGCCAAACGACGGTGGGCTACACCTTC
CDR3: CASSQTTVGYTF

V: TRBV4-1
size: few
D: -
J: TRBJ2-1
DNA: TGCGCCAGCAGCCAAGGAGGCGGGGTGGGCTACAATGAGCAGTTCTTC
CDR3: CASSQGGGVGYNEQFF

V: TRBV20-1
size: -
D: -
J: TRBJ2-5
DNA: TGCAGTGCTAGGGAAAGTCGGAAAACGGAGACCCAGTACTTC
CDR3: CSARESRKTETQYF

V: TRBV5-1
size: few
D: -
J: TRBJ2-4
DNA: TGCGCCAGCAGCCCCACAACAGGGTCGGGTAACATTCAGTACTTC
CDR3: CASSPTTGSGNIQYF

V: TRBV12-3/TRBV12-4
size: -
D: TRBD1
J: TRBJ2-5
DNA: TGTGCCAGTACAGGGGGGCTACGGGGAGAGACCCAGTACTTC
CDR3: CASTGGLRGETQYF

V: TRBV28
size: few
D: -
J: TRBJ1-5
DNA: TGTGCCAGTCAACCGGGTGGCAGCCTTAGCAATCAGCCCCAGCATTTT
CDR3: CASQPGGSLSNQPQHF

V: TRBV28
size: -
D: -
J: TRBJ2-3
DNA: TGTGCCAGCAGTCCACTCGAGGTAGTGGGCACAGATACGCAGTATTTT
CDR3: CASSPLEVVGTDTQYF

V: TRBV18
size: -
D: -
J: TRBJ2-1
DNA: TGTGCCAGCTCACTGAAAGGCGCGGCGGAGACAAACAATGAGCAGTTCTTC
CDR3: CASSLKGAAETNNEQFF

V: TRBV28
size: -
D: -
J: TRBJ1-2
DNA: TGTGCCAGCAGTTTCCCCAGGTCCTCTGGTGGCTACACCTTC
CDR3: CASSFPRSSGGYTF

V: TRBV7-2
size: -
D: -
J: TRBJ2-2
DNA: TGTGCCAACAGTTTTTCCATCGGGAACACCGGGGAGCTGTTTTTT
CDR3: CANSFSIGNTGELFF

V: TRBV6-2/TRBV6-3
size: -
D: -
J: TRBJ2-4
DNA: TGTGCCAGCAGCCCCTGGGATAACAAAAACATTCAGTACTTC
CDR3: CASSPWDNKNIQYF

V: TRBV7-8
size: -
D: -
J: TRBJ2-3
DNA: TGTGCCAGCAGCTTAAATTGGTTATCAGATACGCAGTATTTT
CDR3: CASSLNWLSDTQYF

V: TRBV28
size: -
D: -
J: TRBJ1-1
DNA: TGTGCCAGCAGTTCGCCAGGGGTCATGGGTGAAGCTTTCTTT
CDR3: CASSSPGVMGEAFF

V: TRBV12-3/TRBV12-4
size: many
D: -
J: TRBJ1-3
DNA: TGTGCCAGCAGTCGAGGACAAACAGATTCTGGAAACACCATATATTTT
CDR3: CASSRGQTDSGNTIYF

V: TRBV20-1
size: -
D: TRBD1
J: TRBJ1-6
DNA: TGCAGTGCTAGACCAGGGACAGGGAATTCACCCCTCCACTTT
CDR3: CSARPGTGNSPLHF

V: TRBV24-1
size: -
D: TRBD1
J: TRBJ2-3
DNA: TGTGCCATTTCCGGGACAGGGGCGTGGGATACGCAGTATTTT
CDR3: CAISGTGAWDTQYF

V: TRBV24-1
size: -
D: TRBD2
J: TRBJ2-1
DNA: TGTGCCACCAGTGGGACTAGCGGGATGTATGAGCAGTTCTTC
CDR3: CATSGTSGMYEQFF

V: TRBV5-1
size: -
D: -
J: TRBJ2-3
DNA: TGCGCCAGCAGCTTGGCCGTCACAGATACGCAGTATTTT
CDR3: CASSLAVTDTQYF

V: TRBV7-8
size: -
D: -
J: TRBJ1-1
DNA: TGTGCCAGCAGCCCCAGCCACACTGAAGCTTTCTTT
CDR3: CASSPSHTEAFF

V: TRBV10-2
size: many
D: TRBD2
J: TRBJ2-5
DNA: TGCGCCAGCACCCCCGGGACTAGCGGGATGGTCCAGTACTTC
CDR3: CASTPGTSGMVQYF

V: TRBV18
size: few
D: TRBD1
J: TRBJ1-4
DNA: TGTGCCAGCTCACCTCGACAGGGGGGCGAAAAACTGTTTTTT
CDR3: CASSPRQGGEKLFF

V: TRBV6-2/TRBV6-3
size: -
D: -
J: TRBJ2-2
DNA: TGTGCCAGCAGTTATGTGGAAGACGGGGAGCTGTTTTTT
CDR3: CASSYVEDGELFF

V: TRBV13
size: few
D: -
J: TRBJ1-3
DNA: TGTGCCAGCAGCTTTCTTGACAGTCCGAGCTCTGGAAACACCATATATTTT
CDR3: CASSFLDSPSSGNTIYF

V: TRBV3-1
size: -
D: -
J: TRBJ1-6
DNA: TGTGCCAGCAGCCAAGGGACCCCCGGGGATTCACCCCTCCACTTT
CDR3: CASSQGTPGDSPLHF

V: TRBV19
size: few
D: -
J: TRBJ2-5
DNA: TGTGCCAGTAGTAGAGTCCAAGAGACCCAGTACTTC
CDR3: CASSRVQETQYF

V: TRBV15
size: few
D: -
J: TRBJ1-2
DNA: TGTGCCACCAGCAGAGATATGACAGCCGAGTACTATGGCTACACCTTC
CDR3: CATSRDMTAEYYGYTF

V: TRBV23-1
size: -
D: -
J: TRBJ2-2
DNA: TGCGCCAGCGACCCGCCCCGTGAGAACACCGGGGAGCTGTTTTTT
CDR3: CASDPPRENTGELFF

V: TRBV10-2
size: -
D: -
J: TRBJ1-1
DNA: TGCGCCAGCACCTCAGGAGCGCGGAACACTGAAGCTTTCTTT
CDR3: CASTSGARNTEAFF

V: TRBV28
size: many
D: TRBD2
J: TRBJ2-4
DNA: TGTGCCAGCAGTTTAGGCCCCGGACTAGCGGAAAACATTCAGTACTTC
CDR3: CASSLGPGLAENIQYF

V: TRBV2
size: few
D: -
J: TRBJ2-5
DNA: TGTGCCAGCAGGGAAGAAGAGACCCAGTACTTC
CDR3: CASREEETQYF

V: TRBV5-4
size: -
D: -
J: TRBJ2-7
DNA: TGTGCCAGCAGCCGAGGCCCCAGAACTAGGGTGGGCCGTTACTACGAGCAGTACTTC
CDR3: CASSRGPRTRVGRYYEQYF

V: TRBV21-1
size: -
D: -
J: TRBJ2-7
DNA: TGTGCCAGCAGTAGACAGGTCAACTACGAGCAGTACTTC
CDR3: CASSRQVNYEQYF

V: TRBV12-3/TRBV12-4
size: few
D: -
J: TRBJ2-1
DNA: TGTGCCAGCAGTTCCTCCTACCGGGAAAAGGGGAATGAGCAGTTCTTC
CDR3: CASSSSYREKGNEQFF

V: TRBV28
size: few
D: -
J: TRBJ2-2
DNA: TGTGCCAGCAGTTTATTGCTAGGTTCCGGGGAGCTGTTTTTT
CDR3: CASSLLLGSGELFF

V: TRBV30
size: -
D: TRBD1
J: TRBJ1-3
DNA: TGTGCCTGGAGTGCGACCGGGACAGGGGCTGGAAACACCATATATTTT
CDR3: CAWSATGTGAGNTIYF

V: TRBV7-9
size: -
D: TRBD1
J: TRBJ1-4
DNA: TGTGCCAGCAGCTTAGGAACAGGGGGCAATAATGAAAAACTGTTTTTT
CDR3: CASSLGTGGNNEKLFF

V: TRBV9
size: many
D: TRBD2
J: TRBJ2-3
DNA: TGTGCCAGCAGCAACGCCCCGACTAGCGGGAGAAGCACAGATACGCAGTATTTT
CDR3: CASSNAPTSGRSTDTQYF

V: TRBV20-1
size: -
D: TRBD2
J: TRBJ2-1
DNA: TGCAGTGCTAGAGATTGGTTGGCGGGAGTAATCTACAATGAGCAGTTCTTC
CDR3: CSARDWLAGVIYNEQFF

V: TRBV19
size: few
D: TRBD2
J: TRBJ2-7
DNA: TGTGCCAGTAGTACGGGACTAGCCGGCGAGCAGTACTTC
CDR3: CASSTGLAGEQYF

V: TRBV3-1
size: -
D: -
J: TRBJ2-1
DNA: TGTGCCAGCAGCCAAATGTGGGCCAATGAGCAGTTCTTC
CDR3: CASSQMWANEQFF

V: TRBV6-5
size: few
D: TRBD1
J: TRBJ1-4
DNA: TGTGCCAGCAGTTACCGGGACAGGGGTGAAAAACTGTTTTTT
CDR3: CASSYRDRGEKLFF

V: TRBV10-3
size: -
D: TRBD1
J: TRBJ1-3
DNA: TGTGCCATCGGTGGGACAGGGGAAGGAACGCCTGGAAACACCATATATTTT
CDR3: CAIGGTGEGTPGNTIYF

V: TRBV5-1
size: many
D: TRBD1
J: TRBJ2-4
DNA: TGCGCCAGCAGCTTGGAGGGACAGCCTTCAGACATTCAGTACTTC
CDR3: CASSLEGQPSDIQYF

V: TRBV20-1
size: -
D: -
J: TRBJ2-7
DNA: TGCAGTGCTAGAGATCCGAGGAGGCAGTACTTC
CDR3: CSARDPRRQYF

V: TRBV24-1
size: few
D: -
J: TRBJ2-1
DNA: TGTGCCACCAGTGATTTGAACGGGGATGCCAGCTCCTACAATGAGCAGTTCTTC
CDR3: CATSDLNGDASSYNEQFF

V: TRBV11-2
size: few
D: TRBD2
J: TRBJ2-5
DNA: TGTGCCAGCGGAATATTAGCGGGCCAAGAGACCCAGTACTTC
CDR3: CASGILAGQETQYF

V: TRBV11-2
size: -
D: -
J: TRBJ2-1
DNA: TGTGCCAGCACACGGTCAGCTAGCGATGAGCAGTTCTTC
CDR3: CASTRSASDEQFF

V: TRBV5-1
size: -
D: -
J: TRBJ2-3
DNA: TGCGCCAGCAGCCCACAGGGTTCCTCAGATACGCAGTATTTT
CDR3: CASSPQGSSDTQYF

V: TRBV5-1
size: few
D: TRBD2
J: TRBJ2-7
DNA: TGCGCCAGCAGCTTGGCACTAGCGGGAGTTGAGCAGTACTTC
CDR3: CASSLALAGVEQYF

V: TRBV6-5
size: few
D: -
J: TRBJ2-1
DNA: TGTGCCAGCAGTTACGGTGGCGGGGTGAGCTCCTACAATGAGCAGTTCTTC
CDR3: CASSYGGGVSSYNEQFF